This TCR beta chain emerged from a study of response to subunit inactivated influenza vaccine. CDR3 size: 13 residues. Trimming stripped 1 base from V and 0 bases from J, with 5 bases between. Germline V gene sequence: CDR1 DFQATT, CDR2 SNEGSKA (reference sequence). This clonotype has more than one count but fewer than ten. No antigen is known for it. MiXCR was run by TCRdb on the RT-PCR reads, yielding one entry per CDR3 protein. The sample includes 530,000 or so distinct CDR3 sequences, over 25% of them seen just once. Notes on the study in general: The authors suggested that every seasonal influenza vaccination recruits few new T cells.

Specimen: CD4+ T cells sorted from PBMCs, collected more than 4 days after vaccination. The TCR originated in a middle-aged man who received an inactivated influenza vaccine. The chain combines TRBV20-1 with TRBJ2-3; D gene uncertain. The DNA for the CDR3 is TGCAGTGCTAGAGTGACAAGCACAGATACGCAGTATTTT. Translated: CSARVTSTDTQYF.